This T cell receptor (beta chain) was recorded in a study of T cells in Graves' hyperthyroidism and ophthalmopathy. V lost 5 bases and J 9 bases, leaving 14 bases between the germline ends. CDR1 is DFQATT, CDR2 SNEGSKA, per germline (reference sequence). The CDR3 extends over 13 amino acids. TCR beta CDR3 region amplification was performed from RNA transcripts. First-round RT-PCR with HTBI primers amplified the TCR CDR3 region. Each CDR3 protein gets one entry after TCRdb re-called the multiplex PCR reads with MiXCR. This sample has around 340,000 distinct CDR3 sequences, with roughly 14% found just once.

This clonotype was obtained from a young woman with Graves' hyperthyroidism. The sequenced sample consisted of blood. This rearrangement joins TRBV20-1 to TRBJ1-6; D may be TRBD1 (5 bases). This CDR3 is CSAPESGPSPLHF. The DNA of the CDR3 is TGCAGTGCTCCTGAGTCGGGGCCTTCACCCCTCCACTTT.